Listed below are T cell receptor beta chains from one sample, sequenced in a study of T cell responses to AZD1222 COVID-19 vaccine. Libraries were prepared by immunoSEQ multiplex PCR; TCRdb keeps only in-frame clonotypes and omits some of them. The sample shows about 100,000 clones, 65% to 90% of them seen only once. Sequenced material: peripheral blood, taken on day 0 of AZD1222 vaccination. These receptors all stem from an adult in good health. The CDR3 runs from the conserved cysteine through the conserved F or W. A D gene is named only where the DNA matches it firmly. Clone size is not always given. Where it is, it says once, few, many or a class for expanded clones.

clone_size j_call d_call v_call cdr3_nt cdr3_aa
NA TRBJ2-5 TRBD1 TRBV6-5 TGTGCCAGCAGATCGACAGGGGGAGAGACCCAGTACTTC CASRSTGGETQYF
NA TRBJ2-3 TRBD2 TRBV5-1 TGCGCCAGCAGCGTAACCTCCTCTGCCGGGGGGTCAGATACGCAGTATTTT CASSVTSSAGGSDTQYF
NA TRBJ2-7 NA TRBV10-1 TGCGCCAGCAGTGTCGAACAAGGACAGCTCTCCTACGAGCAGTACTTC CASSVEQGQLSYEQYF
few TRBJ2-7 NA TRBV29-1 TGCAGCGCTCTAGTCGTACCGTCCTACGAGCAGTACTTC CSALVVPSYEQYF
once TRBJ2-2 NA TRBV15 TGTGCCACCAGCAGAGATTACGGGCAGGACACCGGGGAGCTGTTTTTT CATSRDYGQDTGELFF
NA TRBJ1-4 TRBD1 TRBV2 TGTGCCAGCAGTGATCCGGGACAGGGTCAGGAAAAACTGTTTTTT CASSDPGQGQEKLFF
NA TRBJ1-2 NA TRBV6-5 TGTGCCAGCAGTTCCCAGTCCCTATTCTATGGCTACACCTTC CASSSQSLFYGYTF
NA TRBJ1-6 TRBD1 TRBV6-5 TGTGCCAGCAGTTACTCGGTCGGGACAGGGGATTCACCCCTCCACTTT CASSYSVGTGDSPLHF
NA TRBJ2-2 TRBD1 TRBV7-2 TGTGCCAGCAGTCGGACAGGGTACACCGGGGAGCTGTTTTTT CASSRTGYTGELFF
NA TRBJ2-1 TRBD2 TRBV10-3 TGTGCCATCAGTGAGTCCCAGCGGGGGGGCTCCTACAATGAGCAGTTCTTC CAISESQRGGSYNEQFF
once TRBJ1-1 NA TRBV3-1/TRBV3-2 TGTGCCAGCAAAGGACCCCCGAACACTGAAGCTTTCTTT CASKGPPNTEAFF
NA TRBJ1-4 NA TRBV20-1 TGCAGTGCTAGTTCAGGGGTTGGAGAAAAACTGTTTTTT CSASSGVGEKLFF
NA TRBJ1-2 NA TRBV11-2 TGTGCCAGCAGCTTAGAAAGGAGCGACAATTATGGCTACACCTTC CASSLERSDNYGYTF
NA TRBJ1-5 NA TRBV4-3 TGCGCCAGCAGCCAAGATCTTGGGGTCCAGCCCCAGCATTTT CASSQDLGVQPQHF
NA TRBJ1-2 NA TRBV9 TGTGCCAGCAGCGAGAGGGGAGCTGGGGGCGTCCATGGCTACACCTTC CASSERGAGGVHGYTF
NA TRBJ1-1 NA TRBV30 TGTGCCTGGAGTGTACTCGGCAGGGGGAACACTGAAGCTTTCTTT CAWSVLGRGNTEAFF
NA TRBJ2-1 TRBD2 TRBV5-1 TGCGCCAGCAGCCCCGGACTAGCGGGAGGATACAATGAGCAGTTCTTC CASSPGLAGGYNEQFF
NA TRBJ2-4 NA TRBV27 TGTGCCAGCACCCGAGGGGGAGGGGGTAACATTCAGTACTTC CASTRGGGGNIQYF
NA TRBJ2-7 NA TRBV27 TGTGCCAGCAGTCACGGGACGTTTCCCTACGAGCAGTACTTC CASSHGTFPYEQYF
NA TRBJ2-5 NA TRBV11-3 TGTGCCAGCTTGGGGCAGGGGACGCAGACCCAGTACTTC CASLGQGTQTQYF
once TRBJ1-5 NA TRBV12-3/TRBV12-4 TGTGCCAGCAGTTTATTGCGGGATCAGCCCCAGCATTTT CASSLLRDQPQHF
NA TRBJ1-6 TRBD1 TRBV5-8 TGTGCCAGCAGCTTGGCAAAAGGGACAGGGCGTAATTCACCCCTCCACTTT CASSLAKGTGRNSPLHF
NA TRBJ2-7 NA TRBV2 TGTGCCAGCAGTGCAGCCACGACCTACGAGCAGTACTTC CASSAATTYEQYF
NA TRBJ1-1 NA TRBV11-3 TGTGCCAGCAGCCAACCCCCGCAGGATGAAGCTTTCTTT CASSQPPQDEAFF
NA TRBJ2-7 TRBD1 TRBV18 TGTGCCAGCTCCGCAGGGACAGGGACCTACGAGCAGTACTTC CASSAGTGTYEQYF
NA TRBJ1-5 NA TRBV7-9 TGTGCCAGCAGCTTAGAAGGGCCCCAGCATTTT CASSLEGPQHF
NA TRBJ1-1 TRBD1 TRBV4-3 TGCGCCAGCAGCCAAGGGACAGGGGGGGCCACTGAAGCTTTCTTT CASSQGTGGATEAFF
NA TRBJ2-1 TRBD2 TRBV7-3 TGTGCCAGCAGCCTTAGCGGGAACTCCTACAATGAGCAGTTCTTC CASSLSGNSYNEQFF
NA TRBJ1-5 NA TRBV4-2 TGTGCCAGCAGCCAAGGAGGTGGGGGGGCGGACCTCAATCAGCCCCAGCATTTT CASSQGGGGADLNQPQHF